This TCR beta chain was identified in a study of T cells in women clearing cervical HPV infection. As for the study in general: Controls gave blood once infection was undetectable; cases at lesion identification.

CDR3 length equals 16 residues. Looked up from germline, CDR1 is SGHTA and CDR2 is FQGTGA. The ends were cut back, 5 bases at V and 0 bases at J, with 15 bases in the middle. Repertoires were generated with immunoSEQ multiplex PCR, while TCRdb's copy carries only in-frame clones and drops some. This sample's table reports some 41,000 clones. About this clone itself: The sequenced fragment ends 3 residues before the CDR3 boundary, so the rest is inferred from the germline J gene.

Sample: blood buffy coat. This clonotype originated in a woman between 18 and 75 years old with a cervical HPV16 infection that either progressed to CIN3+ or cleared (not recorded which). V and J are TRBV7-3 and TRBJ2-3, with D maybe TRBD2 (5 bases). The covered CDR3 bases are TGTGCCAGCAGCCCGCGGGTCTCTACTAGCACAGATACG. Protein: CASSPRVSTSTDT. The entire CDR3 reads CASSPRVSTSTDTQYF.